This is a list of T cell receptor beta chains from one sample in a study of monozygotic twins with inflammatory bowel disease. No DNA is given; TCRdb re-called the 5' RACE reads and lists each CDR3 protein once. This repertoire includes about 330,000 distinct CDR3 sequences. The sample was blood. These receptors originate from a human donor with ulcerative colitis or Crohn's disease, or a healthy co-twin of an affected twin (not recorded which). Both conserved end residues are part of each CDR3.

j_gene | v_gene | CDR3aa
TRBJ1-2 | TRBV20-1 | CSAFIRGRDGYTF
TRBJ2-3 | TRBV6-5 | CASTGGITDTQYF
TRBJ1-1 | TRBV18 | CASFASSAGMTEAFF
TRBJ2-5 | TRBV11-2 | CASSSEQGRSETQYF
TRBJ2-7 | TRBV7-9 | CASVGVSYEQYF
TRBJ2-3 | TRBV20-1 | CSARDSGTDTQYF
TRBJ2-5 | TRBV10-1 | CASSDRGTQYF
TRBJ1-1 | TRBV11-1 | CASRLPPGRQGWNTEAFF
TRBJ2-1 | TRBV29-1 | CSVTRQGSIQFF
TRBJ2-7 | TRBV12-3/TRBV12-4 | CASSLWQYEQYF
TRBJ1-1 | TRBV7-9 | CASTTSGGGTEAFF
TRBJ1-2 | TRBV12-3/TRBV12-4 | CASRHTGTGFRRGGYTF
TRBJ2-4 | TRBV9 | CASSPDSSKAKNIQYF
TRBJ1-5 | TRBV15 | CATSRGRNQPQHF
TRBJ2-7 | TRBV6-2/TRBV6-3 | CASSSDPGHPREQYF
TRBJ2-7 | TRBV20-1 | CSGLGHLSSYEQYF
TRBJ2-7 | TRBV7-2 | CASSLVAGHYEQYF
TRBJ2-5 | TRBV5-1 | CASSLGSRGGGETQYF
TRBJ2-7 | TRBV6-1 | CASSEGVSGFAYEQYF
TRBJ2-2 | TRBV19 | CASRRGIRAGELFF
TRBJ2-3 | TRBV20-1 | CSAHSSGHPAYTQYF
TRBJ2-5 | TRBV11-2 | CASSPHEETQYF
TRBJ2-7 | TRBV7-9 | CASSPRDIYEQYF
TRBJ1-5 | TRBV15 | CATSRELGNQPQHF
TRBJ2-1 | TRBV15 | CATEGPRTGNEQFF
TRBJ2-5 | TRBV20-1 | CSAGTTGRRETQYF
TRBJ2-1 | TRBV7-9 | CASSLAGTRYNEQFF
TRBJ2-1 | TRBV27 | CASSAKWDEQFF
TRBJ2-3 | TRBV18 | CASSPQRGGTDTQYF
TRBJ2-7 | TRBV7-8 | CASSFSGGPAYEQYF
TRBJ2-1 | TRBV28 | CASSFFSGGRKQFF
TRBJ1-1 | TRBV5-4 | CASSLEFGNYMNTEAFF
TRBJ1-6 | TRBV11-3 | CASSEDRPHSPLHF
TRBJ2-1 | TRBV27 | CASSLRTGGNEQFF
TRBJ1-6 | TRBV7-8 | CASSGARTVDNSPLHF
TRBJ2-3 | TRBV11-2 | CASSLVGGVSRFF
TRBJ1-2 | TRBV23-1 | CASSHQNRAGRVGYTF
TRBJ1-5 | TRBV5-6 | CASSPGQLDNQPQHF
TRBJ1-2 | TRBV7-2 | CASTSNYGYTF
TRBJ2-3 | TRBV20-1 | CSANPQRGETDTQYF
TRBJ2-4 | TRBV20-1 | CSARTRGGGLAKNIQYF
TRBJ1-5 | TRBV19 | CASSPGKGSISNQPQHF
TRBJ2-3 | TRBV29-1 | CSVEVGLRADTQYF
TRBJ1-1 | TRBV29-1 | CSTTRGSGTEAFF
TRBJ2-1 | TRBV28 | CASSREYNEQFF
TRBJ2-3 | TRBV3-1 | CASSQRGDTDTQYF
TRBJ1-6 | TRBV20-1 | CSGGIGGNSPLHF
TRBJ1-6 | TRBV7-9 | CASSLEGKWNSPLHF
TRBJ2-4 | TRBV28 | CATAPGGQAKNIQYF
TRBJ2-1 | TRBV11-2 | CASSLDPGQLNEQFF
TRBJ2-7 | TRBV10-1 | CASSGTSGSYEQYF
TRBJ2-7 | TRBV20-1 | CSATPLGGFPSYEQYF
TRBJ2-3 | TRBV7-9 | CASSFLPQGARTDTQYF
TRBJ1-2 | TRBV5-4 | CASSLAGQGRAYGYTF
TRBJ2-3 | TRBV20-1 | CSAKRVDRGTDTQYF
TRBJ1-1 | TRBV5-1 | CASSLGTTTMNTEAFF
TRBJ1-2 | TRBV7-2 | CASSFYRDNYGYTF
TRBJ2-1 | TRBV18 | CASSPIVRGEQFF
TRBJ2-5 | TRBV28 | CASSTNPEETQYF
TRBJ2-7 | TRBV6-1 | CASRGGDRVISEQYF